The clone carrying this T cell receptor beta chain was seen ten or more times. The antigen is undetermined. These data come from a study of regulatory T cells in long-lasting Graves disease. Study-level findings and limits: Persistent Graves' disease cases displayed lower TCR diversity than newly diagnosed ones.

TCR beta libraries were built with iRepertoire HTBI primers and Arm-PCR of CDR3 regions. TCRdb passed the multiplex PCR reads through MiXCR, listing each CDR3 protein once. The sample carries 400,000 to 650,000 distinct CDR3 sequences, more than 15% recorded once. The length of the CDR3 is 14 residues. Trimming cost V 3 bases and J 0 bases, with 6 bases left between them. Time point meaning: newly diagnosed GD, antithyroid drugs for less than 3 months. From PBMCs, RNA was extracted and then used to make the TCR library. These data were also filed under a second study, of T cells in Graves' hyperthyroidism and ophthalmopathy.

The receptor was derived from a woman aged 40 to 65 with Graves disease. This chain uses TRBV12-3 or TRBV12-4 with TRBJ1-3; no firm D call. Sequenced here: peripheral blood mononuclear cells (PBMCs), sampled at new diagnosis, from a patient treated with antithyroid drugs. CDR3 loop: CASSFPDSGNTIYF. CDR3 bases: TGTGCCAGCAGTTTCCCCGACTCTGGAAACACCATATATTTT.